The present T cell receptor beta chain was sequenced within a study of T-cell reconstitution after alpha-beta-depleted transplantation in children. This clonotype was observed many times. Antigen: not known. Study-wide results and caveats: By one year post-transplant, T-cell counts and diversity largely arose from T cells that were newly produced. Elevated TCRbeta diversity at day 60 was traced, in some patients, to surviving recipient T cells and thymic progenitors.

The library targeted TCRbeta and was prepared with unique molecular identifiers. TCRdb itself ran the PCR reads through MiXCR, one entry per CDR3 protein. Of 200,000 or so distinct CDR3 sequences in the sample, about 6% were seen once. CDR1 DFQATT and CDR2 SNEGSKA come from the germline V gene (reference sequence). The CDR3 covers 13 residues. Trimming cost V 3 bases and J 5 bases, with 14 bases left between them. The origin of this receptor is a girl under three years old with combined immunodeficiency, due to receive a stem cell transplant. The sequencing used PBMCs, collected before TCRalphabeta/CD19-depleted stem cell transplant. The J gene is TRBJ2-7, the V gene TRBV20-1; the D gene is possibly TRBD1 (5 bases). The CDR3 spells CSARRQSTHEQYF. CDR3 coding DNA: TGCAGTGCTAGGCGACAGTCCACCCACGAGCAGTACTTC.